Listed here is a single T cell receptor (beta chain). This sample stems from a study of blood T cell repertoires in COVID-19. Study-level information: Whether acute or convalescent, the COVID-19 samples came from the United States, Italy and Spain. In each case, the material was cDNA or gDNA derived from T cells, B-cell-depleted T cells, or PBMCs.

The CDR3 is 16 residues long. Trimming stripped 0 bases from V and 0 bases from J, with 8 bases between. Per germline, CDR1 KGHDR and CDR2 SFDVKD. In the original workflow: Reference gene primers were amplified, and this amplification served to estimate nucleated cell counts. Data came from immunoSEQ multiplex PCR; TCRdb stores just in-frame clones and leaves some out. V, J and clone size are those of that table, while D and trimming were read from the DNA. This table holds fewer than 100,000 clones, 70% to 80% found once. This rearrangement joins TRBV24-1 to TRBJ2-1, with D maybe TRBD2 (5 bases). The sample taken for sequencing was peripheral blood. This clonotype was sampled from an older man with acute or convalescent COVID-19. The CDR3 DNA follows: TGTGCCACCAGTGATTTGAGCGGAAGCTCCTACAATGAGCAGTTCTTC. Its translation is CATSDLSGSSYNEQFF.